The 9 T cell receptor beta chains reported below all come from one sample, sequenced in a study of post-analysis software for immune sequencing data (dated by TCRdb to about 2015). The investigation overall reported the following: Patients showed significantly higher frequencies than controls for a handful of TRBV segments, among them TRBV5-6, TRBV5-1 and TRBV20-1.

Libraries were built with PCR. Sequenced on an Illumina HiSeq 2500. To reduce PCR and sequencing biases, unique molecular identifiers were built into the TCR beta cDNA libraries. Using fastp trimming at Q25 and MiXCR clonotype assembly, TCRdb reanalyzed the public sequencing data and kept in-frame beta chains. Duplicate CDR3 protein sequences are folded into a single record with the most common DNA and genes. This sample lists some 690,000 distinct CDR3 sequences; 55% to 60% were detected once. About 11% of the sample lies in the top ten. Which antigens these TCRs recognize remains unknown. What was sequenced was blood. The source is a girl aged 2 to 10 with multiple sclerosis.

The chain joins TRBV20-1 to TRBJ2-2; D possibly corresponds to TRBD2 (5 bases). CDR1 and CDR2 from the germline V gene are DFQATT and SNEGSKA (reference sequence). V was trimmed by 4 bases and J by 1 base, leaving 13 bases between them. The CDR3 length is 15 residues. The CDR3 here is CSATGGFKNTGELFF. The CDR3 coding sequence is TGCAGTGCTACGGGCGGGTTTAAGAACACCGGGGAGCTGTTTTTT.

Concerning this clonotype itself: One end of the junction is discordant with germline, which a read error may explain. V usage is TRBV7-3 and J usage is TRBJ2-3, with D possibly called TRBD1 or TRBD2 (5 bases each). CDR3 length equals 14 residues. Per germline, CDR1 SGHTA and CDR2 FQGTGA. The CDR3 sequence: CASSRGLGTGTQYF. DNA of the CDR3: TGTGCCAGCAGCCGTGGACTCGGCACAGGTACGCAGTATTTT.

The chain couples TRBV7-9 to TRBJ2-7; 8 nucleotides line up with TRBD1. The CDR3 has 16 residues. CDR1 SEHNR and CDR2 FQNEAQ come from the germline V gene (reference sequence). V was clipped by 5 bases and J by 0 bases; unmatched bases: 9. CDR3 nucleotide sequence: TGTGCCAGCAGCCCCCCAGGCGGGACAGGCTCCTACGAGCAGTACTTC. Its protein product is CASSPPGGTGSYEQYF.

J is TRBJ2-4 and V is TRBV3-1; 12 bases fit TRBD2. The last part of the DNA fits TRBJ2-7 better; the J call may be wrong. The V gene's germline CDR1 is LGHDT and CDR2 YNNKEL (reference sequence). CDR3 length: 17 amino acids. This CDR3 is CASSRGLAGLGLDEQYF. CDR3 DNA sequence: TGTGCCAGCAGCCGAGGACTAGCGGGATTGGGGTTGGACGAGCAGTACTTC.

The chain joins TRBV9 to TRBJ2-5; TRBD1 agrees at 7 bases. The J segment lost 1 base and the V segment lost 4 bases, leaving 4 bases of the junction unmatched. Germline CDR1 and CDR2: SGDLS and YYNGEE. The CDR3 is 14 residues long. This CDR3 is CASSNRGFQETQYF. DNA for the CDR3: TGTGCCAGCAGCAACAGGGGCTTCCAAGAGACCCAGTACTTC.

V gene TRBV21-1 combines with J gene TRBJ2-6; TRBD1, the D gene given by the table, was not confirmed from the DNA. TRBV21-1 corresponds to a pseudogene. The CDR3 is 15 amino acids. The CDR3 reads CASSKSRAGANVLTF. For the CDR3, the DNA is TGTGCCAGCAGCAAAAGCCGGGCTGGGGCCAACGTCCTGACTTTC.

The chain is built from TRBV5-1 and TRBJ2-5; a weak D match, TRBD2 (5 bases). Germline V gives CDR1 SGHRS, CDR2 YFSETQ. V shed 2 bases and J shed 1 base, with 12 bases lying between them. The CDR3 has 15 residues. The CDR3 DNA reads TGCGCCAGCAGCTTTCTAGGAGGATCCCAAGAGACCCAGTACTTC. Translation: CASSFLGGSQETQYF.

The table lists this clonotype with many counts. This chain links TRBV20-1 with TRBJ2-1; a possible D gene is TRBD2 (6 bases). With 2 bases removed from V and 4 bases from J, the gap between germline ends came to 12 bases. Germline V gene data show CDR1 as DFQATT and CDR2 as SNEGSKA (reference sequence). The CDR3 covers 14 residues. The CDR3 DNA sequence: TGCAGTGCTAGAACGAGCGGGCCTTACAATGAGCAGTTCTTC. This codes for CSARTSGPYNEQFF.

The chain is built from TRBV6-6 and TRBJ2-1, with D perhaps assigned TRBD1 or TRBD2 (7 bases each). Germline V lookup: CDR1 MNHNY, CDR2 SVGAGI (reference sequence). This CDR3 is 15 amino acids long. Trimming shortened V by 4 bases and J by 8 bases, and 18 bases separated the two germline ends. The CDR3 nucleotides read TGTGCCAGCAGTTCGGTGGCAGGGGGGGGAGATGAGCAGTTCTTC. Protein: CASSSVAGGGDEQFF.